This T cell receptor (beta chain) was profiled in a study of T cell repertoires in cytomegalovirus infection. The study's findings and limits: Carriers of CMV plus the relevant HLA were identified by cumulative public TCR beta family frequency.

The CDR3 has 15 amino acids. Trimming cost V 3 bases and J 5 bases, with 13 bases left between them. The germline gives CDR1 MGHDK, CDR2 SYGVNS. As for this clonotype: Its antigen is currently unknown.

TCRdb recomputed calls from the reads with MiXCR, one row per CDR3 protein. This table has more than 200,000 distinct CDR3 sequences, 8% to 9.5% appearing once. The specimen sequenced was PBMCs. This chain links TRBV25-1 with TRBJ2-2, with D perhaps TRBD2 (5 bases). The TCR sequence derives from a human donor in good health (CMV status not recorded). Some clones in this sample may be carry-over from other donors' samples. The CDR3 DNA reads TGTGCCAGCAGTGACCCGGGAATGAGGACCGGGGAGCTGTTTTTT. Protein sequence: CASSDPGMRTGELFF.